Following are 28 T cell receptor beta chains from one sample sequenced in a study of Ad26.COV2.S vaccination and SARS-CoV-2 variants (dated by TCRdb to the early 2020s). Read against the paper, the sample's treatment or condition label means: over 15 received Ad26.COV2.S at low or high dose, single or two shots; 5 received placebo; per-sample allocation not given. For vaccine and placebo recipients, repertoires were sequenced using samples collected on day 63 after the first injection. Library preparation employed the immunoSEQ multiplex PCR assay. TCRdb took this table from immuneACCESS and kept in-frame rearrangements with V and J called. Such tables lack part of the clones; where checked against another copy, unresolved V genes explain under half of the gap, and the rest is unexplained. Here the sample has 430,000 or so clones; roughly nine tenths occur a single time. Jointly, the top ten make up roughly 2.5% of the sample.

The sample was peripheral blood, taken in a trial of Ad26.COV2.S vaccine versus placebo. The receptors come from a person between 18 and 60 years old who received the Ad26.COV2.S COVID-19 vaccine or a placebo.

The chain links TRBV28 to TRBJ1-1; D not resolved. V lost 6 bases and J lost 2, with 10 bases in between. Germline CDR1 MDHEN, CDR2 SYDVKM. This CDR3 is 13 amino acids long. The CDR3 coding sequence is TGTGCCAGCAGAGGGAGTTTAAACACTGAAGCTTTCTTT. Protein product: CASRGSLNTEAFF.

This chain links TRBV4-3 with TRBJ2-7; 10 nucleotides match TRBD1. Looked up from germline, CDR1 is LGHNA and CDR2 is YSLEER. The CDR3 has 14 residues. V was pared by 4 bases and J by 5 bases, with 5 bases of the junction left unmatched. Here the CDR3 reads CASSRGTGEHEQYF. The CDR3 DNA reads TGCGCCAGCAGCCGAGGGACAGGGGAGCACGAGCAGTACTTC.

The chain joins TRBV29-1 to TRBJ2-5, with D perhaps assigned TRBD1 or TRBD2 (5 bases each). Trimming took 4 bases from V and 2 from J, leaving 20 bases between them. CDR1 SQVTM and CDR2 ANQGSEA come from the germline V gene. The CDR3 runs 16 residues. CDR3 sequence (DNA): TGCAGCGTTGGCCTATCCGGGACCTTAATACAAGAGACCCAGTACTTC. Amino acid sequence: CSVGLSGTLIQETQYF.

The chain links TRBV6-1 to TRBJ2-1; 12 bases align to TRBD2. Trimming at V came to 3 bases and at J to 5 bases, leaving 11 bases not matched to a gene. The germline CDR1 and CDR2 sequences are MNHNS and SASEGT. The CDR3 runs to 18 residues. CDR3 coding DNA: TGTGCCAGCAGTGACACACTAGCGGGGGGCCCTGTGAACAATGAGCAGTTCTTC. Translated: CASSDTLAGGPVNNEQFF.

The rearrangement uses TRBV11-2 and TRBJ1-3, with 7 bases that match TRBD1. J lost 2 bases, V lost 5 bases, and 15 bases had no gene match. This CDR3 region has 18 residues. Germline loops: CDR1 SGHAT, CDR2 FQNNGV. The CDR3 nucleotides are TGTGCCAGCAGCCTCCCCCCCGGACAGGCGGTAACTGGAAACACCATATATTTT. It encodes CASSLPPGQAVTGNTIYF.

This clone turned up a few times. V gene TRBV6-6 combines with J gene TRBJ1-2; D is possibly TRBD1 (5 bases). With 7 bases removed from V and 8 bases from J, the gap between germline ends came to 14 bases. This CDR3 has 12 residues. The germline V gene encodes CDR1 MNHNY and CDR2 SVGAGI (reference sequence). The CDR3 sequence: CASTSGEVGYTF. Written as DNA, the CDR3 is TGTGCCAGCACTTCGGGGGAGGTAGGCTACACCTTC.

The J gene is TRBJ2-3, the V gene TRBV5-4, with 7 bases aligning to TRBD1. The J segment lost 6 bases and the V segment lost 4 bases, leaving 8 bases of the junction unmatched. This CDR3 comprises 14 residues. The germline V gene has CDR1 SGHNT and CDR2 YYREEE (reference sequence). The CDR3 DNA reads as TGTGCCAGCAGCCTCAAGACAGGGAAGGATACGCAGTATTTT. It encodes CASSLKTGKDTQYF.

The chain uses TRBV6-1 and TRBJ2-4, with 9 bases lining up with TRBD2. Germline V gene lookup returns CDR1 MNHNS and CDR2 SASEGT. V dropped 0 bases and J dropped 2; count of bases not matched to a gene: 5. The CDR3 runs 17 residues. CDR3 coding DNA: TGTGCCAGCAGTGAAGCGAGCCTAGCGGGAACCAAAAACATTCAGTACTTC. Residues: CASSEASLAGTKNIQYF.

The V call is TRBV7-9, the J call TRBJ2-7; tentative D call: TRBD1 (5 bases). This CDR3 has 12 residues. CDR1 is SEHNR, CDR2 FQNEAQ, per germline (reference sequence). Trimming removed 4 bases at V and 7 bases at J, with 11 bases between. The CDR3 sequence: CASSWTPREQYF. For the CDR3, the DNA is TGTGCCAGCAGCTGGACACCGCGGGAGCAGTACTTC.

The rearrangement uses TRBV19 and TRBJ2-2; D unresolved. The V gene's germline CDR1 is LNHDA and CDR2 SQIVND (reference sequence). This CDR3 has 13 residues. Trimming stripped 5 bases from V and 7 bases from J, with 11 bases between. CDR3 coding DNA: TGTGCCAGTAGTTGGGGTGCTGGCGGGGAGCTGTTTTTT. Translation: CASSWGAGGELFF.

The chain has TRBV5-1 and TRBJ2-2; weak D call: TRBD2 (5 bases). CDR1 and CDR2 from the germline V gene are SGHRS and YFSETQ. The CDR3 sequence is 12 residues long. V was shortened by 7 bases and J by 1 base, with 5 bases between the two germline ends. CDR3 DNA sequence: TGCGCCAGCCGGGGGAACACCGGGGAGCTGTTTTTT. It encodes CASRGNTGELFF. Full variable domain (missing parts from reference TRBV5-1 and TRBJ2-2): KAGVTQTPRYLIKTRGQQVTLSCSPISGHRSVSWYQQTPGQGLQFLFEYFSETQRNKGNFPGRFSGRQFSNSRSEMNVSTLELGDSALYLCASRGNTGELFFGEGSRLTVL.

V is TRBV7-2 and J is TRBJ2-5, with D hard to call. V was shortened by 5 bases and J by 5 bases, with 12 bases between the two germline ends. The V gene's germline CDR1 is SGHTA and CDR2 FQGNSA. This CDR3 is 13 amino acids long. The CDR3: CASSLRILETQYF. As DNA, the CDR3 is TGTGCCAGCAGCCTCCGGATCTTGGAGACCCAGTACTTC.

This sequence joins TRBV6-1 and TRBJ2-7; TRBD2 matches 13 bases. The CDR3 has 15 residues. CDR1 is MNHNS, CDR2 SASEGT, per germline. The CDR3 sequence: CASREGTSGNYEQYV. CDR3 sequence (DNA): TGTGCCAGCAGGGAAGGGACTAGCGGGAACTACGAGCAGTACGTC.

This clone was seen a handful of times. J is TRBJ2-1 and V is TRBV7-8; D uncertain. Trimming stripped 5 bases from V and 4 bases from J, with 9 bases between. The germline V gene encodes CDR1 SGHVS and CDR2 FQNEAQ. The CDR3 contains 13 residues. The DNA of the CDR3 is TGTGCCAGCAGCCCGAGGAATTACAATGAGCAGTTCTTC. Protein sequence: CASSPRNYNEQFF.

CDR3 loop: CASSFGAGEPQHF. The DNA for the CDR3 is TGTGCCAGCAGTTTCGGGGCGGGCGAGCCCCAGCATTTT. This sequence joins TRBV12-3 or TRBV12-4 and TRBJ1-5, with D possibly TRBD1 on 5 matching bases. The V end lost 3 bases, the J end lost 8 bases, and 11 bases lay between the germline ends. This CDR3 contains 13 residues.

The chain has TRBV4-3 and TRBJ1-4; D remains unclear. CDR3 size: 17 residues. CDR1 is LGHNA and CDR2 is YSLEER in the germline V gene. The V end lost 0 bases, the J end lost 0 bases, and 11 bases lay between the germline ends. The CDR3 nucleotides read TGCGCCAGCAGCCAAGATACGGGCACAGCAACTAATGAAAAACTGTTTTTT. It codes for CASSQDTGTATNEKLFF.

V usage is TRBV4-3 and J usage is TRBJ2-1; the D gene is possibly TRBD2 (5 bases). Germline V lookup: CDR1 LGHNA, CDR2 YSLEER. Trimming took 4 bases from V and 7 from J, leaving 14 bases between them. This CDR3 is 14 amino acids long. CDR3 sequence (DNA): TGCGCCAGCAGCCTGGTGGGAGATGGGAATGAGCAGTTCTTC. Translated: CASSLVGDGNEQFF.

The chain employs TRBV14 and TRBJ2-4; 10 bases line up with TRBD2. V lost 3 bases, J lost 0 bases, and 5 bases stayed unmatched. Looked up from germline, CDR1 is SGHDN and CDR2 is FVKESK. This CDR3 has 17 amino acids. CDR3: CASSHGGLAVAKNIQYF. The DNA for the CDR3 is TGTGCCAGCAGCCACGGAGGACTAGCGGTAGCCAAAAACATTCAGTACTTC.

The chain joins TRBV7-2 to TRBJ1-1, with D unresolved. The CDR3 contains 13 residues. Germline V gene sequence: CDR1 SGHTA, CDR2 FQGNSA. Trimming left V 3 bases short and J 4 bases short, with 9 bases between. CDR3 sequence reads: CASSFLGSTEAFF. CDR3 nucleotides: TGTGCCAGCAGCTTTCTGGGGTCCACTGAAGCTTTCTTT.

The chain couples TRBV7-9 to TRBJ2-5; 10 bases agree with TRBD1. The trim removed 5 bases at V and 5 bases at J, leaving 17 bases unmatched. The CDR3 length is 18 residues. Germline loops: CDR1 SEHNR, CDR2 FQNEAQ (reference sequence). For the CDR3, the DNA is TGTGCCAGCAGCCCCCCCCGGGACAGGGGACGCGCAAGGGAGACCCAGTACTTC. Translation gives CASSPPRDRGRARETQYF.

This chain links TRBV25-1 with TRBJ2-1; D is unresolved. This CDR3 comprises 14 residues. Germline lookup yields CDR1 MGHDK and CDR2 SYGVNS. The V end was cut by 0 bases, the J end by 6 bases, with 9 bases between. The CDR3 here is CASSEYHQANEQFF. CDR3 sequence (DNA): TGTGCCAGCAGTGAATATCACCAGGCCAATGAGCAGTTCTTC.

The chain links TRBV4-3 to TRBJ1-1; TRBD1 might be the D (5 bases). The CDR3 runs to 19 residues. Between the trimmed V and J ends, which lost 0 bases and 0 bases, there was a span of 20 bases. Germline V gives CDR1 LGHNA, CDR2 YSLEER. CDR3 sequence: CASSQDQAGRLAMNTEAFF. DNA of the CDR3: TGCGCCAGCAGCCAAGATCAAGCAGGGAGGCTTGCCATGAACACTGAAGCTTTCTTT.

The genes are TRBV19 and TRBJ1-5; D gene ambiguous. CDR1 and CDR2 (germline): LNHDA, SQIVND (reference sequence). The germline V and J ends were trimmed by 3 bases and 3 bases, with 6 bases remaining between them. This CDR3 contains 13 residues. The CDR3 is CASSMSANQPQHF. The DNA of the CDR3 is TGTGCCAGTAGTATGTCAGCCAATCAGCCCCAGCATTTT.

The V gene is TRBV5-1, the J gene TRBJ2-5; D ambiguous. The CDR3 runs to 16 residues. Germline V lookup: CDR1 SGHRS, CDR2 YFSETQ. The V gene lost 0 bases and the J gene lost 0 bases, with 12 bases spanning the gap. CDR3 in amino acids: CASSLVFAEYQETQYF. The CDR3 bases are TGCGCCAGCAGCTTGGTGTTCGCAGAGTACCAAGAGACCCAGTACTTC. Full variable domain (rest looked up from reference TRBV5-1 and TRBJ2-5): KAGVTQTPRYLIKTRGQQVTLSCSPISGHRSVSWYQQTPGQGLQFLFEYFSETQRNKGNFPGRFSGRQFSNSRSEMNVSTLELGDSALYLCASSLVFAEYQETQYFGPGTRLLVL.

This chain links TRBV10-3 with TRBJ2-5; possible D gene TRBD1, 6 bases. The CDR3 contains 13 residues. Trimming stripped 5 bases from V and 5 bases from J, with 12 bases between. Germline V gives CDR1 ENHRY, CDR2 SYGVKD. The CDR3 is CAISLQGRETQYF. For the CDR3, the DNA is TGTGCCATCAGTCTACAGGGCCGGGAGACCCAGTACTTC.

The chain employs TRBV19 and TRBJ1-1; TRBD1 is a possible D gene (6 bases). The CDR3 spans 13 residues. Per the germline V gene, CDR1 is LNHDA and CDR2 is SQIVND (reference sequence). The V end was cut by 5 bases, the J end by 6 bases, with 13 bases between. The CDR3 DNA follows: TGTGCCAGTAGTGTGGGGGGGGCCGCTGAAGCTTTCTTT. Protein product: CASSVGGAAEAFF.

The rearrangement links TRBV18 to TRBJ1-1, with D unresolved. CDR1 KGHSH and CDR2 LQKENI come from the germline V gene. Trimming removed 2 bases from V and 0 bases from J, with 10 bases in between. The CDR3 loop spans 15 amino acids. In DNA, the CDR3 is TGTGCCAGCTCACCAGATGGGCCCTTGAACACTGAAGCTTTCTTT. Translation gives CASSPDGPLNTEAFF. Combining the CDR3 with reference TRBV18 and TRBJ1-1 gives the whole variable domain NAGVMQNPRHLVRRRGQEARLRCSPMKGHSHVYWYRQLPEEGLKFMVYLQKENIIDESGMPKERFSAEFPKEGPSILRIQQVVRGDSAAYFCASSPDGPLNTEAFFGQGTRLTVV.

The V gene is TRBV5-1, the J gene TRBJ1-5; perhaps TRBD1 as D (5 bases). Trimming took 0 bases from V and 6 from J, leaving 13 bases between them. Germline V gene lookup returns CDR1 SGHRS and CDR2 YFSETQ. This CDR3 spans 15 amino acids. The CDR3 here is CASSLVPGTGQPQHF. CDR3 coding DNA: TGCGCCAGCAGCTTGGTTCCAGGGACGGGTCAGCCCCAGCATTTT.